Listed below are T cell receptor beta chains from one sample, sequenced in a study of T cell responses to AZD1222 COVID-19 vaccine. Repertoires were generated with immunoSEQ multiplex PCR, while TCRdb's copy carries only in-frame clones and drops some. The profile shows 60,000 to 100,000 clones, about 90% of them singletons. The starting material was peripheral blood, obtained on day 0 of MenACWY control vaccination. Receptor source: an adult in good health. Both conserved end residues are part of each CDR3. Fields, in order: V gene, clone size, CDR3 protein. Clone size, where shown, is once, few, many, or a class for clones that have expanded.

>TRBV16|few
CASSQTAWEQYF
>TRBV7-2|NA
CASSLPGGLSGSYEQYF
>TRBV28|NA
CASSLSGQTHPGGYTF
>TRBV29-1|NA
CSVEWLADTQYF
>TRBV7-9|NA
CASSRGTGRIGELFF
>TRBV6-1|NA
CASSEDVSTREQYF
>TRBV6-5|NA
CASSYSGTIETQYF
>TRBV6-1|NA
CASSEAGPHGEQFF
>TRBV6-4|NA
CASPEWTPSDQETQYF
>TRBV18|few
CASSDTQDYTEAFF
>TRBV9|NA
CASSVFGTTYNEQFF
>TRBV6-2/TRBV6-3|once
CASSYGGYPSYEQYF
>TRBV19|once
CASSFQGAAQPQHF
>TRBV5-1|once
CASSLARLDAYEQYF
>TRBV28|NA
CASRPAAGSSYEQYF
>TRBV3-1/TRBV3-2|NA
CASSQANRGWAQYF
>TRBV28|NA
CASSARLAGGPGEQFF